This entry lists 6 T cell receptor beta chains sequenced from one sample in a study of blood T cell repertoires in COVID-19. Clones were sequenced by immunoSEQ multiplex PCR, and TCRdb holds only the in-frame ones, with some missing. The table shows 40,000 to 60,000 clones, with 84% occurring only once. The sequenced material came from peripheral blood. These receptors were obtained from a man aged 50 to 59 with acute or convalescent COVID-19.

V is TRBV27 and J is TRBJ2-5; 10 bases agree with TRBD2. V lost 7 bases and J lost 2; bases outside the gene matches: 7. The CDR3 is 15 amino acids. Germline V gene sequence: CDR1 MNHEY, CDR2 SMNVEV (reference sequence). This CDR3 is CASTISGRTQETQYF. The CDR3 nucleotides are TGTGCCAGCACTATTAGCGGGAGGACTCAAGAGACCCAGTACTTC.

The rearrangement joins TRBV6-2 or TRBV6-3 to TRBJ1-6; D unclear. The V and J ends lost 3 bases and 6 bases respectively, with 30 bases between them. Germline CDR1 and CDR2: MNHEY and SVGEGT. The CDR3 contains 21 residues. CDR3: CASSYQVLGLPFAKVNSPLHF. In nucleotides, the CDR3 is TGTGCCAGCAGTTATCAGGTCCTTGGACTACCCTTCGCGAAGGTTAATTCACCCCTCCACTTT.

The J gene is TRBJ2-2, the V gene TRBV28, with 9 bases identical to TRBD1. This CDR3 region has 15 residues. CDR1 and CDR2 from the germline V gene are MDHEN and SYDVKM. The V and J ends lost 3 bases and 3 bases, in that order; junction bases with no gene match: 2. CDR3 bases: TGTGCCAGCAGTTTGGGACAGGGACACACCGGGGAGCTGTTTTTT. This sequence encodes CASSLGQGHTGELFF.

The chain joins TRBV27 to TRBJ2-1, with a weak D call TRBD1 (6 bases). V lost 4 bases to trimming and J lost 0 bases, with 10 bases between them. The CDR3 contains 15 residues. Germline-derived CDR1 and CDR2 are MNHEY and SMNVEV (reference sequence). CDR3 in amino acids: CASSWDMSSYNEQFF. DNA of the CDR3: TGTGCCAGCAGTTGGGACATGAGCTCCTACAATGAGCAGTTCTTC.

The chain is built from TRBV4-2 and TRBJ1-2; tentatively, D is TRBD1 (5 bases). Trimming removed 0 bases from V and 4 bases from J, with 18 bases in between. The CDR3 runs to 17 residues. Germline V gene sequence: CDR1 LGHNA, CDR2 YNFKEQ. The CDR3 DNA reads TGTGCCAGCAGCCAAGATACGGGGGACTATTTTAGCTATGGCTACACCTTC. Its translation is CASSQDTGDYFSYGYTF.

The rearrangement links TRBV7-9 to TRBJ2-1; D possibly corresponds to TRBD2 (6 bases). Germline CDR1 SEHNR, CDR2 FQNEAQ (reference sequence). The ends were cut back, 2 bases at V and 5 bases at J, with 25 bases in the middle. The CDR3 extends over 19 amino acids. CDR3 bases: TGTGCCAGCAGCTTAAAGGTCGCATTTGGTAGCGGAGGGAACAATGAGCAGTTCTTC. Translated: CASSLKVAFGSGGNNEQFF.